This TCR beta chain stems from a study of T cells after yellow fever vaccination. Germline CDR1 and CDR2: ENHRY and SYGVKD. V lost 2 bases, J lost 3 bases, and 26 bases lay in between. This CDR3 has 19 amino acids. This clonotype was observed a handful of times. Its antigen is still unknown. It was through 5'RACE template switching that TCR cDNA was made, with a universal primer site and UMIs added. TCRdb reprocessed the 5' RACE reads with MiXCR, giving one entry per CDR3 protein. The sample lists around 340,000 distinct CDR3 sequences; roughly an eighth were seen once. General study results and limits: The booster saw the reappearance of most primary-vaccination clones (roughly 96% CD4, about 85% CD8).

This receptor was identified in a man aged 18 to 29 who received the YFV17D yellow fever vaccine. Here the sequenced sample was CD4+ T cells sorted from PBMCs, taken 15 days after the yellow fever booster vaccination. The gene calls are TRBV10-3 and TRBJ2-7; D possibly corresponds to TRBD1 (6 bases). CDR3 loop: CAISEEQGFLYKPVYEQYF. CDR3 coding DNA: TGTGCCATCAGTGAGGAACAGGGTTTCCTCTACAAACCCGTCTACGAGCAGTACTTC.